This T cell receptor beta chain was observed in a study of cytomegalovirus exposure and HLA in healthy donors. Trimming pared 2 bases from V and 1 base from J, leaving 10 bases between. Germline lookup yields CDR1 GTSNPN and CDR2 SVGIG (reference sequence). The CDR3 has 14 residues. In this sample, this clone turned up once. TCRdb keeps only in-frame clones here, not all; method: immunoSEQ multiplex PCR. The sample carries approximately 210,000 clones, more than 75% recorded once. This TCR derives from a young woman in good health and CMV-seronegative. This chain links TRBV30 with TRBJ2-3; possibly TRBD1 for D (5 bases). Sequencing input: PBMCs. This CDR3 is CAWSWGLGTDTQYF. The CDR3 DNA reads as TGTGCCTGGAGTTGGGGCCTGGGCACAGATACGCAGTATTTT.